This record concerns one TCR beta chain sequence. This sample is part of a study of blood T cell repertoires in COVID-19. The ends were cut back, 3 bases at V and 9 bases at J, with 9 bases in the middle. Germline V gene lookup returns CDR1 ENHRY and CDR2 SYGVKD. The CDR3 totals 12 residues. Sequencing was performed with immunoSEQ multiplex PCR; in TCRdb, only in-frame clones are kept and a portion is missing. The repertoire holds some 360,000 clones, around 87% seen once, with 2.3% in the top ten. This clonotype originated in a woman in her sixties or seventies with COVID-19, enrolled during active disease. The sequenced sample consisted of peripheral blood. This chain uses TRBV10-3 with TRBJ2-1; D call uncertain. CDR3 protein: CAISDTSGEQFF. CDR3 in DNA: TGTGCCATCAGTGATACATCGGGTGAGCAGTTCTTC.